The 24 T cell receptor beta chains below all came from one sample that was sequenced in a study of blood T cell repertoires in COVID-19 (dated by TCRdb to about 2020). Libraries were prepared through the immunoSEQ multiplex PCR assay. TCRdb took this table from immuneACCESS and kept in-frame rearrangements with V and J called. Such tables lack part of the clones; where checked against another copy, unresolved V genes explain under half of the gap, and the rest is unexplained. This sample holds hundreds of thousands of clones; 85% were observed only once. The ten largest clones add up to roughly 2.7% of the sample. Sequencing was done on a sample of PBMCs or T cells enriched from blood (not recorded which). The receptors originated from a woman in her forties or fifties who had recovered from COVID-19.

The sample holds one count of this clone. V and J are TRBV6-4 and TRBJ2-3; tentative D call: TRBD1 (6 bases). The CDR3 extends over 14 amino acids. Germline CDR1 and CDR2: MRHNA and SNTAGT. Trimming shortened V by 4 bases and J by 2 bases, and 10 bases separated the two germline ends. CDR3 bases: TGTGCCAGCAGTGCGGACAGCGCCACAGATACGCAGTATTTT. Translated: CASSADSATDTQYF.

For the CDR3, the DNA is TGTGCCAGCAGTAGGTCCGGGGGGATCTACAATGAGCAGTTCTTC. Translating it yields CASSRSGGIYNEQFF. This sequence joins TRBV7-8 and TRBJ2-1, with 7 bases that match TRBD2. CDR3 length: 15 residues. Germline CDR1 is SGHVS and CDR2 is FQNEAQ. V dropped 6 bases and J dropped 3; count of bases not matched to a gene: 8.

This clone has a handful of counts. V usage is TRBV2 and J usage is TRBJ1-2; perhaps TRBD1 as D (6 bases). Trimming removed 4 bases at V and 3 bases at J, with 6 bases between. The CDR3 covers 12 residues. Germline V gene sequence: CDR1 SNHLY, CDR2 FYNNEI. The CDR3 sequence is CASSAGDYGYTF. CDR3 bases: TGTGCCAGCAGTGCAGGGGACTATGGCTACACCTTC. The full variable domain, its missing parts supplied by reference TRBV2 and TRBJ1-2, is EPEVTQTPSHQVTQMGQEVILRCVPISNHLYFYWYRQILGQKVEFLVSFYNNEISEKSEIFDDQFSVERPDGSNFTLKIRSTKLEDSAMYFCASSAGDYGYTFGSGTRLTVV.

The chain recombines TRBV6-2 or TRBV6-3 with TRBJ2-1; maybe TRBD1 (6 bases). Germline CDR1 reads MNHEY; CDR2 reads SVGEGT. The CDR3 spans 15 residues. Trimming shortened V by 4 bases and J by 0 bases, and 10 bases separated the two germline ends. The CDR3 bases are TGTGCCAGCAGTTCCGGACAGAGCTCCTACAATGAGCAGTTCTTC. This sequence encodes CASSSGQSSYNEQFF.

This clone turned up a few times. The chain has TRBV18 and TRBJ2-7; the D gene is possibly TRBD1 (6 bases). CDR1 is KGHSH, CDR2 LQKENI, per germline. Trimming removed 4 bases from V and 4 bases from J, with 11 bases in between. CDR3 length: 13 amino acids. The CDR3: CASSQNREYEQYF. The CDR3 nucleotides read TGTGCCAGCTCACAAAACAGGGAGTACGAGCAGTACTTC. Full variable domain (rest looked up from reference TRBV18 and TRBJ2-7): NAGVMQNPRHLVRRRGQEARLRCSPMKGHSHVYWYRQLPEEGLKFMVYLQKENIIDESGMPKERFSAEFPKEGPSILRIQQVVRGDSAAYFCASSQNREYEQYFGPGTRLTVT.

This clone was detected once. The gene calls are TRBV5-4 and TRBJ1-6; the match to TRBD1 covers 7 bases. Trimming took 5 bases from V and 0 from J; bases not matched to a gene: 5. This CDR3 is 16 amino acids long. Germline lookup yields CDR1 SGHNT and CDR2 YYREEE (reference sequence). CDR3 sequence reads: CASSKDRSSYNSPLHF. Written as DNA, the CDR3 is TGTGCCAGCAGTAAGGACAGGAGCTCCTATAATTCACCCCTCCACTTT.

CDR3 sequence reads: CASSLRAISGELFF. Written as DNA, the CDR3 is TGCGCCAGCAGCTTGCGAGCTATCTCCGGGGAGCTGTTTTTT. The rearrangement joins TRBV5-1 to TRBJ2-2; no clear D gene. From germline, CDR1 is SGHRS and CDR2 YFSETQ. The CDR3 contains 14 residues. The V gene lost 1 base and the J gene lost 6 bases, with 10 bases spanning the gap.

The rearrangement links TRBV11-2 to TRBJ2-5; D perhaps matches TRBD1 (5 bases). The CDR3 loop spans 13 amino acids. The ends were cut back, 5 bases at V and 2 bases at J, with 9 bases in the middle. Germline V gives CDR1 SGHAT, CDR2 FQNNGV. CDR3 sequence (DNA): TGTGCCAGCAGCAATGGGGCTCAAGAGACCCAGTACTTC. Encoded protein: CASSNGAQETQYF.

The rearrangement joins TRBV30 to TRBJ1-5; possibly TRBD1 for D (5 bases). The V end lost 5 bases, the J end lost 0 bases, and 14 bases lay between the germline ends. Germline CDR1 reads GTSNPN; CDR2 reads SVGIG (reference sequence). The CDR3 runs 15 residues. This CDR3 is CAWGTGGHSNQPQHF. The CDR3 DNA reads as TGTGCCTGGGGGACGGGGGGTCATAGCAATCAGCCCCAGCATTTT.

The chain couples TRBV15 to TRBJ2-3; maybe TRBD2 (5 bases). V gave up 1 base and J gave up 6 bases, with 11 bases separating them. Per germline, CDR1 LNHNV and CDR2 YYDKDF (reference sequence). The CDR3 has 14 residues. CDR3: CATSRGLAADTQYF. The DNA of the CDR3 is TGTGCCACCAGCAGAGGCCTAGCAGCGGATACGCAGTATTTT. Filled out from reference TRBV15 and TRBJ2-3, the complete variable domain reads DAMVIQNPRYQVTQFGKPVTLSCSQTLNHNVMYWYQQKSSQAPKLLFHYYDKDFNNEADTPDNFQSRRPNTSFCFLDIRSPGLGDTAMYLCATSRGLAADTQYFGPGTRLTVL.

The chain uses TRBV4-1 and TRBJ1-2; 7 bases are shared with TRBD1. The CDR3 extends over 15 amino acids. Trimming cost V 0 bases and J 2 bases; bases outside gene matches: 3. The germline gives CDR1 MGHRA, CDR2 YSYEKL. CDR3 coding DNA: TGCGCCAGCAGCCAAGATAGGGGACAGAACTATGGCTACACCTTC. This codes for CASSQDRGQNYGYTF.

The chain has TRBV7-2 and TRBJ1-1, with D possibly matching TRBD1 (5 bases). Germline V lookup: CDR1 SGHTA, CDR2 FQGNSA. This CDR3 region has 14 residues. V was pared by 5 bases and J by 0 bases, with 10 bases between. The CDR3 is CASSLGLLNTEAFF. The CDR3 DNA reads TGTGCCAGCAGCCTGGGACTATTGAACACTGAAGCTTTCTTT.

CDR3 DNA: TGCGCCAGCAGCGAGGGACAGGGGGTAATCCCAATCTACGAGCAGTACTTC. This translates into CASSEGQGVIPIYEQYF. The chain has TRBV5-1 and TRBJ2-7; TRBD1 matches 11 bases. There are 17 residues in the CDR3. Germline V lookup: CDR1 SGHRS, CDR2 YFSETQ. The V gene end was trimmed by 4 bases and the J gene end by 3 bases; junction bases not matched to a gene: 12.

The rearrangement links TRBV29-1 to TRBJ2-7, with 7 bases identical to TRBD1. V trimming: 4 bases; J trimming: 6 bases; junction bases outside the gene matches: 6. Germline assignment: CDR1 SQVTM and CDR2 ANQGSEA. The CDR3 covers 12 residues. In nucleotides, the CDR3 is TGCAGCGTTGGGCAGGGGGTGGGCGAGCAGTACTTC. Its protein product is CSVGQGVGEQYF.

With regard to this clone: Other nucleotide sequences in the sample specify the same CDR3. The V call is TRBV24-1, the J call TRBJ2-2, with 7 bases lining up with TRBD2. Trimming cost V 4 bases and J 0 bases; bases outside gene matches: 4. The CDR3 extends over 16 amino acids. Looked up from germline, CDR1 is KGHDR and CDR2 is SFDVKD. The CDR3 DNA sequence: TGTGCCACCAGTGACCCGGGAGGAGCGAACACCGGGGAGCTGTTTTTT. It translates to CATSDPGGANTGELFF.

This clone was seen more than once but under ten times. The CDR3 region has the DNA TGTGCCAGCAGCTTGCCTCGGACTAGCGGGGGGCTATCTGGGGCCAACGTCCTGACTTTC. It yields the protein CASSLPRTSGGLSGANVLTF. This chain connects TRBV5-4 to TRBJ2-6, with TRBD2 identical over 14 bases. The V gene end was trimmed by 1 base and the J gene end by 1 base; junction bases not matched to a gene: 7. Looked up from germline, CDR1 is SGHNT and CDR2 is YYREEE (reference sequence). The CDR3 loop spans 20 amino acids.

A note on this clone: At the DNA level, this CDR3 is encoded by other sequences in the same sample as well. The chain joins TRBV11-2 to TRBJ1-1; no firm D call. The CDR3 spans 13 residues. The V and J ends lost 3 bases and 1 base respectively, with 6 bases between them. Germline V gene sequence: CDR1 SGHAT, CDR2 FQNNGV. The CDR3 DNA is TGTGCCAGCAGCTTGAGTGGGAACACTGAAGCTTTCTTT. Amino acid sequence: CASSLSGNTEAFF.

Only one count was recorded for this clone. The V and J genes are TRBV3-1 (or the pseudogene TRBV3-2) and TRBJ2-5; 7 bases line up with TRBD2. Unmatched junction bases numbered 12, after V lost 0 bases and J lost 5 bases. The CDR3 loop spans 17 amino acids. Germline loops: CDR1 LGHDT, CDR2 YNNKEL (reference sequence). As DNA, the CDR3 is TGTGCCAGCAGCCAAGACGAGCGGGGCGGCGAAGAGGAGACCCAGTACTTC. As protein: CASSQDERGGEEETQYF.

This clone was picked up a small number of times. This chain joins TRBV7-2 and TRBJ1-2, with D possibly being TRBD1 (5 bases). The CDR3 loop spans 15 amino acids. V was trimmed by 2 bases and J by 10 bases, leaving 20 bases between them. Germline assignment: CDR1 SGHTA and CDR2 FQGNSA. The chain's CDR3 is CASSLRYGQGSDYTF. CDR3 nucleotides: TGTGCCAGCAGCTTACGCTACGGACAAGGCAGTGACTACACCTTC.

V gene TRBV6-5 combines with J gene TRBJ1-6, with D unclear. The CDR3 length is 16 residues. CDR1 MNHEY and CDR2 SVGAGI come from the germline V gene. V was trimmed by 0 bases and J by 9 bases, leaving 15 bases between them. The CDR3 region has the DNA TGTGCCAGCAGTTACTCAGGAGTCCGGGGAGGTTCACCCCTCCACTTT. This translates into CASSYSGVRGGSPLHF.

This clone was counted a single time. The chain links TRBV19 to TRBJ1-1, with D unclear. Germline V CDR1 and CDR2: LNHDA, SQIVND (reference sequence). The V end was cut by 6 bases, the J end by 6 bases, with 17 bases between. CDR3 size: 14 residues. CDR3 in DNA: TGTGCCAGTAGCCCGAGGAGGGAGTCAGCTGAAGCTTTCTTT. As protein: CASSPRRESAEAFF.

V and J are TRBV5-4 and TRBJ2-5; no clear D. The CDR3 runs 11 residues. V shed 1 base and J shed 6 bases, with 4 bases lying between them. Per the germline V gene, CDR1 is SGHNT and CDR2 is YYREEE (reference sequence). The CDR3 coding sequence is TGTGCCAGCAGCTTGTCAAAGACCCAGTACTTC. Amino acids: CASSLSKTQYF.

This chain connects TRBV2 to TRBJ1-1, with D maybe TRBD1 (6 bases). V was trimmed by 5 bases and J by 2 bases, leaving 12 bases between them. Germline CDR1 SNHLY, CDR2 FYNNEI. This CDR3 contains 14 residues. CDR3 nucleotides: TGTGCCAGCAGTCGAAGGGGGGGCAACACTGAAGCTTTCTTT. This translates into CASSRRGGNTEAFF.

The chain uses TRBV11-2 and TRBJ2-7, with TRBD2 as a possible D gene (6 bases). The CDR3 loop spans 12 amino acids. Germline V CDR1 and CDR2: SGHAT, FQNNGV. V gave up 5 bases and J gave up 4 bases, with 9 bases separating them. CDR3 sequence: CASSRGNYEQYF. CDR3 sequence (DNA): TGTGCCAGCAGCCGCGGGAATTACGAGCAGTACTTC.